A single sample is the source of the 2 T cell receptor beta chains below, sequenced in a study of blood T cell repertoires in COVID-19. TCRdb's copy holds only in-frame clones and misses some; the assay was immunoSEQ multiplex PCR. The top ten hold about an eighth of the sample, which has around 290,000 clones, roughly 90% seen once. The specimen was peripheral blood. Receptors were obtained from a woman between 70 and 85 years old with COVID-19, enrolled during active disease.

J is TRBJ2-1 and V is TRBV6-4; 8 nucleotides line up with TRBD2. Losses at the gene ends were 0 bases for V and 6 bases for J; bases not matched to a gene: 4. The CDR3 covers 15 residues. Germline assignment: CDR1 MRHNA and CDR2 SNTAGT. The CDR3 loop is CASSDSPGLGNEQFF. The DNA of the CDR3 is TGTGCCAGCAGTGACTCTCCGGGACTAGGCAATGAGCAGTTCTTC.

J is TRBJ1-2 and V is TRBV30, with a possible D match to TRBD1 (5 bases). Trimming left V 0 bases short and J 2 bases short, with 16 bases between. The length of the CDR3 is 16 residues. Germline V CDR1 and CDR2: GTSNPN, SVGIG (reference sequence). The CDR3 loop is CAWSVKSGVVNYGYTF. The CDR3 DNA sequence: TGTGCCTGGAGTGTTAAGTCGGGGGTAGTCAACTATGGCTACACCTTC.